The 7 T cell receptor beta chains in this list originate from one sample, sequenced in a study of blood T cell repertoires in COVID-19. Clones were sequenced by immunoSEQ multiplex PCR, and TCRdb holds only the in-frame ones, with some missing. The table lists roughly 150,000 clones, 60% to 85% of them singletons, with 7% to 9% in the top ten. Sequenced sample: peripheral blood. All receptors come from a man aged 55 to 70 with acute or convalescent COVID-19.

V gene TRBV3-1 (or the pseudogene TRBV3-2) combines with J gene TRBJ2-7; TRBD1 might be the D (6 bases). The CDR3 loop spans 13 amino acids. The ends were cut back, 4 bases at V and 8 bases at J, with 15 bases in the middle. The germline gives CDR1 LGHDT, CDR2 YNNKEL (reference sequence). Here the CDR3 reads CASSLDRCTQQYF. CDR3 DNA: TGTGCCAGCAGCCTTGACAGGTGTACGCAGCAGTACTTC.

In DNA, the CDR3 is TGTGCCAGCAGCTTAGGCGGGGCGGGGTTGTTCGGAAACACCATATATTTT. This translates into CASSLGGAGLFGNTIYF. This chain connects TRBV7-2 to TRBJ1-3, with D tentatively TRBD1 (5 bases). Between the trimmed V and J ends, which lost 1 base and 4 bases, there was a span of 17 bases. The CDR3 contains 17 residues. Germline-derived CDR1 and CDR2 are SGHTA and FQGNSA. Filled out from reference TRBV7-2 and TRBJ1-3, the complete variable domain reads GAGVSQSPSNKVTEKGKDVELRCDPISGHTALYWYRQSLGQGLEFLIYFQGNSAPDKSGLPSDRFSAERTGGSVSTLTIQRTQQEDSAVYLCASSLGGAGLFGNTIYFGEGSWLTVV.

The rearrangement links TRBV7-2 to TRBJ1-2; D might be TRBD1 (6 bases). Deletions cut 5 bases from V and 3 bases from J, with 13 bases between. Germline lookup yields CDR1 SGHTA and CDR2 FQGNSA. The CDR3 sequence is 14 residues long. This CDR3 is CASSTLTGDYGYTF. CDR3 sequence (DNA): TGTGCCAGCAGCACCCTGACAGGCGACTATGGCTACACCTTC.

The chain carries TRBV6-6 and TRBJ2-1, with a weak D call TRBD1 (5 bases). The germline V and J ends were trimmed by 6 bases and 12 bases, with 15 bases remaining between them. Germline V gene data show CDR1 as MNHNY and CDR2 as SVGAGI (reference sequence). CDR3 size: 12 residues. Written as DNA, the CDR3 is TGTGCCAGCAGCCCTGGGGCGGACGGGCAGTTCTTC. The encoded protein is CASSPGADGQFF.

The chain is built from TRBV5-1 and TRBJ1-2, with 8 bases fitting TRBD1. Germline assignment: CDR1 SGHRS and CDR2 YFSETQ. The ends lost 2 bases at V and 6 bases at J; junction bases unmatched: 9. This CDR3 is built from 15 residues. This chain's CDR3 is CASSFQTGAENGYTF. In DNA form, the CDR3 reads TGCGCCAGCAGCTTTCAGACAGGGGCGGAAAATGGCTACACCTTC.

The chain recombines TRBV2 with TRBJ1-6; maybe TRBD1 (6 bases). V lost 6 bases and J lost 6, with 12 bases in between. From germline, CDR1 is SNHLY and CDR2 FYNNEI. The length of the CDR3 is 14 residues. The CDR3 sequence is CASSNGQINSPLHF. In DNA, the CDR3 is TGTGCCAGCAGCAATGGACAGATTAATTCACCCCTCCACTTT.

The CDR3 region has the DNA TGTGCCAGCAGCTTACCGTCGGAGGATCCTGGGGCCAACGTCCTGACTTTC. Translated: CASSLPSEDPGANVLTF. The V and J genes are TRBV7-3 and TRBJ2-6, with a tentative D call TRBD2 (5 bases). Germline values: CDR1 SGHTA, CDR2 FQGTGA. The CDR3 has 17 residues. The V end was cut by 2 bases, the J end by 2 bases, with 13 bases between.